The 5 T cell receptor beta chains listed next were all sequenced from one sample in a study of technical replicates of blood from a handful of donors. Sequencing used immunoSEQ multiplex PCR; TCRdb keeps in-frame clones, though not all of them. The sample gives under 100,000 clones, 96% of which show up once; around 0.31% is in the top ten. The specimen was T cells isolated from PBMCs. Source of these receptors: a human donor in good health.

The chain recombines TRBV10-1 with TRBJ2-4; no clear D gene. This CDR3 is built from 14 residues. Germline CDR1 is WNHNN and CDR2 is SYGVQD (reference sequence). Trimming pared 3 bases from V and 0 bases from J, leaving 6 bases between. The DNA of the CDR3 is TGCGCCAGCAGTGATTTACTAGCCAAAAACATTCAGTACTTC. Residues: CASSDLLAKNIQYF.

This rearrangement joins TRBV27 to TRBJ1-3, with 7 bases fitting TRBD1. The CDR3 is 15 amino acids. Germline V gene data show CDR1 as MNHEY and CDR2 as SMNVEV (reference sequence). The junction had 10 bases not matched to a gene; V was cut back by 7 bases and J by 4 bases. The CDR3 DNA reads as TGTGCCAGCACTGCGTTAGCAGGGGGAGGAAACACCATATATTTT. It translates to CASTALAGGGNTIYF.

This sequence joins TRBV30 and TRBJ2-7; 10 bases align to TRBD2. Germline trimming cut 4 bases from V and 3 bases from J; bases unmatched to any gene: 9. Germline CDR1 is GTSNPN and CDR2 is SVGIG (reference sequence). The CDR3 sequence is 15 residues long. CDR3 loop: CAWIASSGRYYEQYF. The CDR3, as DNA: TGTGCCTGGATCGCTTCTAGCGGGAGATACTACGAGCAGTACTTC.

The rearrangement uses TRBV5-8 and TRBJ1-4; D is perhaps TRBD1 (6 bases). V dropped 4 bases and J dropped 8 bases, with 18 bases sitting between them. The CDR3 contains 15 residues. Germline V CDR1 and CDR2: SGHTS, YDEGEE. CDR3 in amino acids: CASSEEGGRGEKLFF. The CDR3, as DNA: TGTGCCAGCAGCGAGGAGGGGGGGCGAGGGGAAAAACTGTTTTTT.

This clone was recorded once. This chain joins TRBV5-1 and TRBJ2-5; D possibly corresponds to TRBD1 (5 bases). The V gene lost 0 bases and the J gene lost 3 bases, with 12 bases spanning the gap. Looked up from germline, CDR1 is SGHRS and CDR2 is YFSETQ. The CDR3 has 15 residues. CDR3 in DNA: TGCGCCAGCAGCTTGGCCATGACAGCGAAAGAGACCCAGTACTTC. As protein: CASSLAMTAKETQYF. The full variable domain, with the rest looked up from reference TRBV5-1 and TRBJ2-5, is KAGVTQTPRYLIKTRGQQVTLSCSPISGHRSVSWYQQTPGQGLQFLFEYFSETQRNKGNFPGRFSGRQFSNSRSEMNVSTLELGDSALYLCASSLAMTAKETQYFGPGTRLLVL.